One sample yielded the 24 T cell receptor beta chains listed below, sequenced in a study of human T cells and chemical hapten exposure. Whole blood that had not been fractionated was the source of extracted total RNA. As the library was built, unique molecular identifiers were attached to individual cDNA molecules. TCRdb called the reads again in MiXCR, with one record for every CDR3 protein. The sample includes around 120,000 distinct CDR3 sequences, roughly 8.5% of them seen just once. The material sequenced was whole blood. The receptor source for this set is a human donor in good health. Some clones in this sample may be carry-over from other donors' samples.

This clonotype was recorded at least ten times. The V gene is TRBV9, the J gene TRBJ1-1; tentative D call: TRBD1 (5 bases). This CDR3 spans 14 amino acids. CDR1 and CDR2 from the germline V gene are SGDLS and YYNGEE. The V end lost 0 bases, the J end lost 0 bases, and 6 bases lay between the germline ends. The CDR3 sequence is CASSVGGVNTEAFF. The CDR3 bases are TGTGCCAGCAGCGTAGGGGGGGTGAACACTGAAGCTTTCTTT.

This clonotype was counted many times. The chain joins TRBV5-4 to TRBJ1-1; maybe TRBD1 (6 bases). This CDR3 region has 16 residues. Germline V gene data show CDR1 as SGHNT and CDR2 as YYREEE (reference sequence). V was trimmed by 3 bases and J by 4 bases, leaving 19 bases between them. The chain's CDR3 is CASSSDQEGVSTEAFF. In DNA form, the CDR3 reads TGTGCCAGCAGCTCCGACCAGGAGGGGGTGAGCACTGAAGCTTTCTTT.

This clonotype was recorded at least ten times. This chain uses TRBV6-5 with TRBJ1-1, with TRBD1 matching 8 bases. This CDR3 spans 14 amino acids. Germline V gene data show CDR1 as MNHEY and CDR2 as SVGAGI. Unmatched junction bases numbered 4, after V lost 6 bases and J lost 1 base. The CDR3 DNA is TGTGCCAGCAGACTGGACAGGGCGAACACTGAAGCTTTCTTT. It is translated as CASRLDRANTEAFF.

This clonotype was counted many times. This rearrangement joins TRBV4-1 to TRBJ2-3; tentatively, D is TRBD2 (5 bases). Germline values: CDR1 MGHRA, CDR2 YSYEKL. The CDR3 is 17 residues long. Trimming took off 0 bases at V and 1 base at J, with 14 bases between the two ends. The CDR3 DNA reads TGCGCCAGCAGCCAAGAGAGGAGCGGAGCGGGCACAGATACGCAGTATTTT. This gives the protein CASSQERSGAGTDTQYF.

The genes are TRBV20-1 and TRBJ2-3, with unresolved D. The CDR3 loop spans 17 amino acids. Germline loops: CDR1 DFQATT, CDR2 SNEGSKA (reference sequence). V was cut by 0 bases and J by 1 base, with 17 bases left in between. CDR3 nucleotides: TGCAGTGCTAGAGATCGAAAAAGTGGAACAGGCACAGATACGCAGTATTTT. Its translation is CSARDRKSGTGTDTQYF.

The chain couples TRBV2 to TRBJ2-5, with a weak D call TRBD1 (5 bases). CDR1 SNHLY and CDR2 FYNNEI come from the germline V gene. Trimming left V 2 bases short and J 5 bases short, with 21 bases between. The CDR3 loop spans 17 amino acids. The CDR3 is CASSERGRGIVGETQYF. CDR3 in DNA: TGTGCCAGCAGTGAACGTGGTAGGGGCATTGTCGGGGAGACCCAGTACTTC.

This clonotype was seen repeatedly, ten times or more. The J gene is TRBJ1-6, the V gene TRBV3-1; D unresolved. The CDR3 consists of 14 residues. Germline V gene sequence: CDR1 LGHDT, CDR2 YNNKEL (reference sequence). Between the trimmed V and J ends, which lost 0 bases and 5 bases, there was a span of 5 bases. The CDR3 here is CASSQEGNNSPLHF. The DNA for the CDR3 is TGTGCCAGCAGCCAAGAAGGGAATAATTCACCCCTCCACTTT.

The CDR3 loop is CASSFPWSGGANTGELFF. For the CDR3, the DNA is TGTGCCAGCAGCTTCCCTTGGAGCGGGGGGGCGAACACCGGGGAGCTGTTTTTT. The V call is TRBV7-8, the J call TRBJ2-2; 10 bases are shared with TRBD2. The CDR3 loop spans 18 amino acids. CDR1 is SGHVS, CDR2 FQNEAQ, per germline. The ends lost 3 bases at V and 0 bases at J; junction bases unmatched: 7.

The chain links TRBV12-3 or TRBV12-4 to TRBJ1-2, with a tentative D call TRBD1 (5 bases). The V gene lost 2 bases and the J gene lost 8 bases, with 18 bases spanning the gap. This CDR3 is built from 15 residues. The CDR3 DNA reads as TGTGCCAGCAGTTTATCGCCAGTTAGGGGTTTAGGCTACACCTTC. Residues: CASSLSPVRGLGYTF.

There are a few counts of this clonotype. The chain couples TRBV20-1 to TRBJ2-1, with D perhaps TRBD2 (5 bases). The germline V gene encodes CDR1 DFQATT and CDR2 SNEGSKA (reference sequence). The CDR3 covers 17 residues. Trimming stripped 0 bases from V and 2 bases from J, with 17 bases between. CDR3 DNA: TGCAGTGCTAGAGAGGACCCAGCGGAGGACCCCTACAATGAGCAGTTCTTC. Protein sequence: CSAREDPAEDPYNEQFF.

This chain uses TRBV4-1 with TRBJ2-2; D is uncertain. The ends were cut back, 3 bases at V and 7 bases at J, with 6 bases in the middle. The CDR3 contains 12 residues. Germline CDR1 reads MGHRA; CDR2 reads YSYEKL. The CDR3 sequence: CASSHPFGELFF. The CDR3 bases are TGCGCCAGCAGCCACCCGTTCGGGGAGCTGTTTTTT.

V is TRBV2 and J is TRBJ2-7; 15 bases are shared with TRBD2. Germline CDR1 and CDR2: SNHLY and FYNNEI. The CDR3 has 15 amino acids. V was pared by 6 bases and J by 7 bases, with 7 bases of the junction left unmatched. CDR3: CASRPPGLAGGEQYF. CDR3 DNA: TGTGCCAGCAGGCCCCCGGGACTAGCGGGAGGTGAGCAGTACTTC.

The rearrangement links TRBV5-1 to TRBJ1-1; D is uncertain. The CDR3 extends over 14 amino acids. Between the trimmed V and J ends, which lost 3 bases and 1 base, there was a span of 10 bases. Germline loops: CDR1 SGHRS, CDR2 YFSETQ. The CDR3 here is CASSSGITNTEAFF. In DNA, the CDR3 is TGCGCCAGCAGCTCAGGTATTACGAACACTGAAGCTTTCTTT. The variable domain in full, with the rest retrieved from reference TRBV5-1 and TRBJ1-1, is KAGVTQTPRYLIKTRGQQVTLSCSPISGHRSVSWYQQTPGQGLQFLFEYFSETQRNKGNFPGRFSGRQFSNSRSEMNVSTLELGDSALYLCASSSGITNTEAFFGQGTRLTVV.

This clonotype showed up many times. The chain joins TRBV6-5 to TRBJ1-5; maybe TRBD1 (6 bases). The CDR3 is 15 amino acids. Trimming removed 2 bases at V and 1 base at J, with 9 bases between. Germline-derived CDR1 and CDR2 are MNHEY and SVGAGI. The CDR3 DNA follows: TGTGCCAGCAGTTACACTACAGGGAGCAATCAGCCCCAGCATTTT. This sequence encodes CASSYTTGSNQPQHF.

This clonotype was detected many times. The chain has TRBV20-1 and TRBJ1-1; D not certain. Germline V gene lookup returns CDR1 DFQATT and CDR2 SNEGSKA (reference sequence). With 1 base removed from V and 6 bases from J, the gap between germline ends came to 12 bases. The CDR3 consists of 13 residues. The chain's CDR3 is CSARGSKSPEAFF. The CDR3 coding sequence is TGCAGTGCTAGAGGATCCAAGTCCCCTGAAGCTTTCTTT.

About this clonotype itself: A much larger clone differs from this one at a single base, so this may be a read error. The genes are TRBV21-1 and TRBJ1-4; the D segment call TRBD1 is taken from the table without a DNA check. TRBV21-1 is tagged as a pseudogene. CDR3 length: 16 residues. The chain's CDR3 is CASRKDTGSYNEKLFF. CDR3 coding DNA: TGTGCCAGCAGAAAAGACACAGGGAGTTATAATGAAAAACTGTTTTTT.

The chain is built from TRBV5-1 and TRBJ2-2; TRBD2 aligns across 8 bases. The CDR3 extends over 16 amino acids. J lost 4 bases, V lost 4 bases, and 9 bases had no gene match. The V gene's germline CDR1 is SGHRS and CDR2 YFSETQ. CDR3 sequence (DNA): TGCGCCAGCAGCCCCATAGCGGGAAAGGTCACCGGGGAGCTGTTTTTT. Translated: CASSPIAGKVTGELFF.

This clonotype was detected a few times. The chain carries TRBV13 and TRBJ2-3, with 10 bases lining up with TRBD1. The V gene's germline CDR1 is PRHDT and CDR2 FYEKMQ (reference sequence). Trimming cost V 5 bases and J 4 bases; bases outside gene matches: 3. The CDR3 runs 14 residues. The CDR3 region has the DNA TGTGCCAGCAGCATGGGACAGGGGCCAGATACGCAGTATTTT. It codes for CASSMGQGPDTQYF.

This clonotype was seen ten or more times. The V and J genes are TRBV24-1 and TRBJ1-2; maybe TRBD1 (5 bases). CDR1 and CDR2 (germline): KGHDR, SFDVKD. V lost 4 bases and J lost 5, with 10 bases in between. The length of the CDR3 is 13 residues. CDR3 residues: CATSEGEEYGYTF. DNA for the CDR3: TGTGCCACCAGTGAGGGGGAGGAATATGGCTACACCTTC.

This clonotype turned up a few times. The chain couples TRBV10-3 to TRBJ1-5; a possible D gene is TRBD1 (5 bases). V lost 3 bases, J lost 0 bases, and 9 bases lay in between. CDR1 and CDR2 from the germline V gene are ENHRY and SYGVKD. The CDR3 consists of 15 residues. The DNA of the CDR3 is TGTGCCATCAGTGATTCAGGGACTAGCAATCAGCCCCAGCATTTT. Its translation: CAISDSGTSNQPQHF.

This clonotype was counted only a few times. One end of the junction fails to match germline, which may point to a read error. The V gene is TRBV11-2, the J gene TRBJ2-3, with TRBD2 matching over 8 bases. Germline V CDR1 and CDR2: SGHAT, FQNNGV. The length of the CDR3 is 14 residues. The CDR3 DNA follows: TGTGCCAGCACCTTAGCGGGGATCACAGATACGCAGTATTTT. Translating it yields CASTLAGITDTQYF.

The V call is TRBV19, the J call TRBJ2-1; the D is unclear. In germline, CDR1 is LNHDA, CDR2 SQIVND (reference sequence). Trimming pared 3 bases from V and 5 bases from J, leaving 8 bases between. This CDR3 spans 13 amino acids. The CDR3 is CASSMGNNNEQFF. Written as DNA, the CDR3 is TGTGCCAGTAGTATGGGGAACAACAATGAGCAGTTCTTC. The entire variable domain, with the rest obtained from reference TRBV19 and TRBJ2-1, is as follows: DGGITQSPKYLFRKEGQNVTLSCEQNLNHDAMYWYRQDPGQGLRLIYYSQIVNDFQKGDIAEGYSVSREKKESFPLTVTSAQKNPTAFYLCASSMGNNNEQFFGPGTRLTVL.

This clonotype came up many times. Written as DNA, the CDR3 is TGTGCCAGCAGCCAAGTAGAGGACAGGACCTACAATGAGCAGTTCTTC. Amino acids: CASSQVEDRTYNEQFF. The chain is built from TRBV3-1 and TRBJ2-1, with 7 positions matching TRBD1. The V and J ends lost 1 base and 2 bases, in that order; junction bases with no gene match: 5. Germline CDR1 is LGHDT and CDR2 is YNNKEL (reference sequence). The CDR3 extends over 16 amino acids.

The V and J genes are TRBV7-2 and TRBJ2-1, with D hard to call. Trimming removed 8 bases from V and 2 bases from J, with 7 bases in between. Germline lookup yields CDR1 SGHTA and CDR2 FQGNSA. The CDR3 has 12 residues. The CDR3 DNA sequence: TGTGCCAGCCGGACGGCCTACAATGAGCAGTTCTTC. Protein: CASRTAYNEQFF.